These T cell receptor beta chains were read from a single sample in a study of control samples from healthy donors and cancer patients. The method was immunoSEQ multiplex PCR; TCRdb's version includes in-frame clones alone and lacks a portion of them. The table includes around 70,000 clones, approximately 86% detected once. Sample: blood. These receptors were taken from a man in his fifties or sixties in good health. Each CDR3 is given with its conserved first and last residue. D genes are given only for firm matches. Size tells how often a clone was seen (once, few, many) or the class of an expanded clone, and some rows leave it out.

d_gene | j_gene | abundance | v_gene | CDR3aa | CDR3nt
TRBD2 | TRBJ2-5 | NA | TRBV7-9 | CASSPGLPETQYF | TGTGCCAGCAGCCCGGGACTACCAGAGACCCAGTACTTC
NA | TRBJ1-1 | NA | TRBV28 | CASSSRTDEAFF | TGTGCCAGCAGTTCAAGGACAGATGAAGCTTTCTTT
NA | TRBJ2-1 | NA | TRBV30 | CAWSVPWRMDEQFF | TGTGCCTGGAGTGTACCCTGGCGGATGGATGAGCAGTTCTTC
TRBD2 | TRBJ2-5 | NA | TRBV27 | CASSKSGTSARKIQETQYF | TGTGCCAGCAGTAAATCCGGGACTAGCGCGCGGAAGATCCAAGAGACCCAGTACTTC
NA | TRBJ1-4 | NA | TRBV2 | CASSEALGAGKQTNEKLFF | TGTGCCAGCAGTGAAGCTTTGGGGGCTGGAAAACAAACTAATGAAAAACTGTTTTTT
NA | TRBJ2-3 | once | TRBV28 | CASSLFGSSTDTQYF | TGTGCCAGCAGTTTATTCGGATCTAGCACAGATACGCAGTATTTT
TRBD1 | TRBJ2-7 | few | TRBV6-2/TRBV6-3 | CASSYETGESYEQYF | TGTGCCAGCAGTTACGAGACAGGGGAAAGCTACGAGCAGTACTTC
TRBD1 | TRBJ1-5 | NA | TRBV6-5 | CASSPLTGVNQPQHF | TGTGCCAGCAGCCCGCTCACAGGGGTGAATCAGCCCCAGCATTTT
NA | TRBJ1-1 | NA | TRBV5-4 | CASSLDRNTEAFF | TGTGCCAGCAGCTTGGACAGGAACACTGAAGCTTTCTTT
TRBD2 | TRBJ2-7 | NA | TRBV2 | CAGNSFLAAADEQYF | TGTGCCGGTAACTCTTTTCTAGCGGCGGCGGACGAGCAGTACTTC
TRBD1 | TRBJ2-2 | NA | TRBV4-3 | CASSQDRSNTGELFF | TGCGCCAGCAGCCAGGACAGGTCGAACACCGGGGAGCTGTTTTTT
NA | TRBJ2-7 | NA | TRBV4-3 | CASSQGILAPYEQYF | TGCGCCAGCAGCCAAGGAATCCTAGCGCCTTACGAGCAGTACTTC
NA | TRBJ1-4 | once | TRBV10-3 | CAISGEGEKLFF | TGTGCCATCAGTGGGGAAGGCGAAAAACTGTTTTTT
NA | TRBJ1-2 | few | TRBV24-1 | CAAGTAPEGYTF | TGTGCCGCCGGGACGGCGCCGGAGGGCTACACCTTC
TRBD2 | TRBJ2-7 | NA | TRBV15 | CATSRDKYEREDYEQYF | TGTGCCACCAGCAGAGATAAATATGAGCGGGAGGACTACGAGCAGTACTTC
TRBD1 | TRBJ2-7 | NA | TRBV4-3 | CASSQYSGTGYEQYF | TGCGCCAGCAGCCAGTATTCCGGGACAGGGTACGAGCAGTACTTC
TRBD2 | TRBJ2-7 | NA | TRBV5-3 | CARSYEREIHEQYF | TGTGCCAGAAGCTACGAGCGGGAGATCCACGAGCAGTACTTC
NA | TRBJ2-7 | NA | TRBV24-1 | CATSDLQGYEQYF | TGTGCCACCAGTGATCTACAGGGCTACGAGCAGTACTTC
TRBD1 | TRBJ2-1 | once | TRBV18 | CASSPRQGRVYNEQFF | TGTGCCAGCTCACCAAGACAGGGGCGCGTTTACAATGAGCAGTTCTTC
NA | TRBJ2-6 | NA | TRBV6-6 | CASGSSGANVLTF | TGTGCCAGCGGTAGCTCTGGGGCCAACGTCCTGACTTTC
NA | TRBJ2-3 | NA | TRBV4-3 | CASSQEHSRQATDTQYF | TGCGCCAGCAGCCAAGAACATTCTCGGCAAGCAACAGATACGCAGTATTTT
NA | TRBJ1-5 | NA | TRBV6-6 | CASSYSGSNQPQHF | TGTGCCAGCAGTTACTCAGGGAGCAATCAGCCCCAGCATTTT
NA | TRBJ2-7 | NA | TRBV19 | CATWDTNSYEQYF | TGTGCCACTTGGGACACCAACTCCTACGAGCAGTACTTC
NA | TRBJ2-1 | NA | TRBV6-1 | CASSDGGSYNEQFF | TGTGCCAGCAGTGACGGAGGCAGCTACAATGAGCAGTTCTTC
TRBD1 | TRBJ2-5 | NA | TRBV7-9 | CASSLRTGGETQYF | TGTGCCAGCAGCCTTCGGACAGGGGGCGAGACCCAGTACTTC